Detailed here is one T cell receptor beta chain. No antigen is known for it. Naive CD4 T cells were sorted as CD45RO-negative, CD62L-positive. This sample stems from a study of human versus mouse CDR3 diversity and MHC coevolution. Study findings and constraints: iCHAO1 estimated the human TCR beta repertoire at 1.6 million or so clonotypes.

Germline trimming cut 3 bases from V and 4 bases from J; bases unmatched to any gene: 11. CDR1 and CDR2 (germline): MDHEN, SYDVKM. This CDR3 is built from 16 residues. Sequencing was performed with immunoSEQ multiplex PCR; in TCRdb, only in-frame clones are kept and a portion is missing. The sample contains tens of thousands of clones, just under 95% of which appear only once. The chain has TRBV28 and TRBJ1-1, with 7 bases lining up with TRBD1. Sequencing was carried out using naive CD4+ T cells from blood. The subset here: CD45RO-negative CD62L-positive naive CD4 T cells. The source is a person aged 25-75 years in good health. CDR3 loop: CASSLLQGSWGTEAFF. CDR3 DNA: TGTGCCAGCAGTTTGTTACAGGGGAGTTGGGGCACTGAAGCTTTCTTT.